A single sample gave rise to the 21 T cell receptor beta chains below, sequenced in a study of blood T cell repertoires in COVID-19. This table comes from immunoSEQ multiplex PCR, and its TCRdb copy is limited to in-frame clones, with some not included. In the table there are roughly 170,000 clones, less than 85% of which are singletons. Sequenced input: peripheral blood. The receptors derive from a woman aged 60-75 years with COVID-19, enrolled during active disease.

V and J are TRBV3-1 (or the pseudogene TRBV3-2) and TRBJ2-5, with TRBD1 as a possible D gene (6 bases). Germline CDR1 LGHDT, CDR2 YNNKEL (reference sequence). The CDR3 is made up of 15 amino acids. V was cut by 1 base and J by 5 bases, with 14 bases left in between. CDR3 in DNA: TGTGCCAGCAGCCAAGGGAACAGGGCCTGGGAGACCCAGTACTTC. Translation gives CASSQGNRAWETQYF.

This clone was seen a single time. CDR3 sequence: CASSPGTGVAGNTIYF. CDR3 DNA sequence: TGTGCCAGCAGCCCGGGGACAGGGGTCGCTGGAAACACCATATATTTT. The V gene is TRBV5-4, the J gene TRBJ1-3, with TRBD1 identical over 10 bases. The germline CDR1 and CDR2 sequences are SGHNT and YYREEE (reference sequence). The V and J ends lost 4 bases and 2 bases, in that order; junction bases with no gene match: 6. The length of the CDR3 is 16 residues.

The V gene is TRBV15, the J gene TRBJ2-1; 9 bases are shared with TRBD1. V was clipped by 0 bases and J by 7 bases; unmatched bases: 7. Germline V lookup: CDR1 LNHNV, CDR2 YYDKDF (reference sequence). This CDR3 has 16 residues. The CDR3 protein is CATSRDSGQGINEQFF. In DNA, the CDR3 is TGTGCCACCAGCAGAGATTCGGGACAGGGAATAAATGAGCAGTTCTTC.

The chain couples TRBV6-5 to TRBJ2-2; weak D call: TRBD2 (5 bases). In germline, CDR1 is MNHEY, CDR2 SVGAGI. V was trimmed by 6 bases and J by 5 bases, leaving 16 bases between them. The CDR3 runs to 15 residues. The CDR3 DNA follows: TGTGCCAGCAGCCGAGGGCTCTTCGGAACCGGGGAGCTGTTTTTT. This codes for CASSRGLFGTGELFF.

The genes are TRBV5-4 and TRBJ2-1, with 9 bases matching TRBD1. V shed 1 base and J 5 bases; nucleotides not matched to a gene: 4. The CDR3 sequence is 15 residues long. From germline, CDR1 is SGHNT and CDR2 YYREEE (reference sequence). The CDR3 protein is CASSLMGQGNNEQFF. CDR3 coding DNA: TGTGCCAGCAGCTTGATGGGACAGGGTAACAATGAGCAGTTCTTC. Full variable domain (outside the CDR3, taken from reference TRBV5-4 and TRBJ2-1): ETGVTQSPTHLIKTRGQQVTLRCSSQSGHNTVSWYQQALGQGPQFIFQYYREEENGRGNFPPRFSGLQFPNYSSELNVNALELDDSALYLCASSLMGQGNNEQFFGPGTRLTVL.

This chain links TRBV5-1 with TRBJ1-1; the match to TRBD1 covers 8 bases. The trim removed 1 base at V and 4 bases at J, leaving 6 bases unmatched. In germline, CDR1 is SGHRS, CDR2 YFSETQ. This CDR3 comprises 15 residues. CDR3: CASSLTTGVITEAFF. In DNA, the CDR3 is TGCGCCAGCAGCTTGACGACAGGGGTAATCACTGAAGCTTTCTTT.

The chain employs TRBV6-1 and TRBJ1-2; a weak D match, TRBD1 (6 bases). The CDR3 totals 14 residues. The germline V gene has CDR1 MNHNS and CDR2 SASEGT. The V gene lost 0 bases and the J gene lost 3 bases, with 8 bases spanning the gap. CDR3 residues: CASSEAGADYGYTF. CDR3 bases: TGTGCCAGCAGTGAAGCGGGGGCAGACTATGGCTACACCTTC.

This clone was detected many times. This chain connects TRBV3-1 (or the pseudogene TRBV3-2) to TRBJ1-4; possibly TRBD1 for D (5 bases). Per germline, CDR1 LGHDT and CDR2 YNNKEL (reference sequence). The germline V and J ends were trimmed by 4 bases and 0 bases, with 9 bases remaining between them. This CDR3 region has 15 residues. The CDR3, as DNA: TGTGCCAGCAGCCTTCGGACAACAACTAATGAAAAACTGTTTTTT. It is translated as CASSLRTTTNEKLFF.

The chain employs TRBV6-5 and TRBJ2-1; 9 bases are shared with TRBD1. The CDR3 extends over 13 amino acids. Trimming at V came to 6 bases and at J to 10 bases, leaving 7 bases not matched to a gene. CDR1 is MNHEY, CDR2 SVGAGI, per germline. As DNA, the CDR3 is TGTGCCAGCAGACCTACTACAGGGGGCGAGCAGTTCTTC. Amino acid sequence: CASRPTTGGEQFF.

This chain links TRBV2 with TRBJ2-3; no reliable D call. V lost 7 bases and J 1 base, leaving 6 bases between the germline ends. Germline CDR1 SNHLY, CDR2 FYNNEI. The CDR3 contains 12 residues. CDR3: CASNFGTDTQYF. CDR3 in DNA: TGTGCCAGCAATTTCGGCACAGATACGCAGTATTTT.

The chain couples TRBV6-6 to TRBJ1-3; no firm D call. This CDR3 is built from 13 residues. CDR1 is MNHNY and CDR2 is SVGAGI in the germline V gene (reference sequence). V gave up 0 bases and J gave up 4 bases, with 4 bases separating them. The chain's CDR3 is CASSYSEGNTIYF. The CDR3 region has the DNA TGTGCCAGCAGTTACTCAGAGGGAAACACCATATATTTT.

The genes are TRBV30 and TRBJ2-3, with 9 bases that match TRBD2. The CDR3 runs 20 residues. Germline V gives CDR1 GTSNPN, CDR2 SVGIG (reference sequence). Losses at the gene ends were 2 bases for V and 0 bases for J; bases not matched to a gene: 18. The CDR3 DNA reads TGTGCCTGGAGTCCCCTAACCCTGGCGGGAGGGGCCACTAGCACAGATACGCAGTATTTT. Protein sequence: CAWSPLTLAGGATSTDTQYF. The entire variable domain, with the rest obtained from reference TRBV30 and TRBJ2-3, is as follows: SQTIHQWPATLVQPVGSPLSLECTVEGTSNPNLYWYRQAAGRGLQLLFYSVGIGQISSEVPQNLSASRPQDRQFILSSKKLLLSDSGFYLCAWSPLTLAGGATSTDTQYFGPGTRLTVL.

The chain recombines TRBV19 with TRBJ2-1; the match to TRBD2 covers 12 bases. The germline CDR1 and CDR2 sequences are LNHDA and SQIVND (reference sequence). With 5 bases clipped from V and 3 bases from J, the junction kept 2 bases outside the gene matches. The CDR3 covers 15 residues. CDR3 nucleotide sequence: TGTGCCAGTAGTCGACTAGCGGGAGACTACAATGAGCAGTTCTTC. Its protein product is CASSRLAGDYNEQFF.

The CDR3 nucleotides read TGCGCCAGCAGCTTGGAAGGGACAGACTACAATGAGCAGTTCTTC. Translation: CASSLEGTDYNEQFF. V gene TRBV5-1 combines with J gene TRBJ2-1; 7 nucleotides align to TRBD1. The CDR3 covers 15 residues. Losses at the gene ends were 0 bases for V and 3 bases for J; bases not matched to a gene: 3. The V gene's germline CDR1 is SGHRS and CDR2 YFSETQ. The complete variable domain, with remaining parts taken from reference TRBV5-1 and TRBJ2-1, reads KAGVTQTPRYLIKTRGQQVTLSCSPISGHRSVSWYQQTPGQGLQFLFEYFSETQRNKGNFPGRFSGRQFSNSRSEMNVSTLELGDSALYLCASSLEGTDYNEQFFGPGTRLTVL.

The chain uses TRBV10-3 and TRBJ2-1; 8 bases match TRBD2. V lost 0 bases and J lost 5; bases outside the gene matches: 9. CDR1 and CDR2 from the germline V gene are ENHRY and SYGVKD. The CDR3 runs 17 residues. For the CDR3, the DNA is TGTGCCATCAGTGAGTCGAGTCTAGCGGGCACGAACAATGAGCAGTTCTTC. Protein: CAISESSLAGTNNEQFF.

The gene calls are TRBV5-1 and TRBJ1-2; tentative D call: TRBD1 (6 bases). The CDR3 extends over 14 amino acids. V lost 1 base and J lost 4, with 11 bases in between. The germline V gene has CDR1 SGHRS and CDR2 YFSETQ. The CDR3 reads CASSLTGFAYGYTF. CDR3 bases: TGCGCCAGCAGCTTGACAGGGTTCGCCTATGGCTACACCTTC. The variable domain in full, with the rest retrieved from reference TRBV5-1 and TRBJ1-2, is KAGVTQTPRYLIKTRGQQVTLSCSPISGHRSVSWYQQTPGQGLQFLFEYFSETQRNKGNFPGRFSGRQFSNSRSEMNVSTLELGDSALYLCASSLTGFAYGYTFGSGTRLTVV.

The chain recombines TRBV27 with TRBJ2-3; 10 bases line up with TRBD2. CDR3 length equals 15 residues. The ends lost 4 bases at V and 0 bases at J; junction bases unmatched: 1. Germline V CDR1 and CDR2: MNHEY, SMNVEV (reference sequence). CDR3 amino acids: CASSWTSGSTDTQYF. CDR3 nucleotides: TGTGCCAGCAGTTGGACTAGCGGAAGCACAGATACGCAGTATTTT.

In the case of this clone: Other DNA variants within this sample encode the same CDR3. The CDR3 nucleotides are TGTGCCAGAAGGGGGGGCGGGGGTCTCTCCACAGATACGCAGTATTTT. As protein: CARRGGGGLSTDTQYF. The chain recombines TRBV2 with TRBJ2-3, with TRBD2 as a possible D gene (7 bases). CDR3 length: 16 amino acids. Per germline, CDR1 SNHLY and CDR2 FYNNEI. The V end lost 9 bases, the J end lost 2 bases, and 21 bases lay between the germline ends.

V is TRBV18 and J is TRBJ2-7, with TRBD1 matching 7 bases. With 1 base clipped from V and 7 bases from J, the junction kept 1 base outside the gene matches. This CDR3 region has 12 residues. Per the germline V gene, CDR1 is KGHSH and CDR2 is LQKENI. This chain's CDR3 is CASSPQGQEQYV. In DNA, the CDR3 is TGTGCCAGCTCACCACAGGGACAGGAGCAGTACGTC.

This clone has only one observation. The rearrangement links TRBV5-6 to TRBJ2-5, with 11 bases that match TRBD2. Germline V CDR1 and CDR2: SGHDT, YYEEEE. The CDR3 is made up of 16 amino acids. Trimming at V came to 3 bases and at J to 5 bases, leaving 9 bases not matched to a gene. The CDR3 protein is CASSSISGGAIETQYF. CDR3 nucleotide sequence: TGTGCCAGCAGCTCAATTAGCGGGGGGGCCATTGAGACCCAGTACTTC.

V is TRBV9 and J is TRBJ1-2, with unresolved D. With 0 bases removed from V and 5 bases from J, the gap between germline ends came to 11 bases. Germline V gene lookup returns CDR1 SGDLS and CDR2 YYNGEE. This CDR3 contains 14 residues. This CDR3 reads CASSVESEGYGYTF. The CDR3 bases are TGTGCCAGCAGCGTAGAGTCAGAGGGATATGGCTACACCTTC. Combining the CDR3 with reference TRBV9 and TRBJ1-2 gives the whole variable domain DSGVTQTPKHLITATGQRVTLRCSPRSGDLSVYWYQQSLDQGLQFLIQYYNGEERAKGNILERFSAQQFPDLHSELNLSSLELGDSALYFCASSVESEGYGYTFGSGTRLTVV.